What follows are 28 T cell receptor beta chains derived from one specimen sequenced in a study of beta chain features in type 1 diabetes. Study-level points and caveats: Patients with Type 1 diabetes showed moderately but significantly shorter TCRB CDR3s in all four CD4+ subsets.

The study reverse transcribed the entire isolated RNA, so it sequenced expressed TCRB transcripts. This table comes from immunoSEQ multiplex PCR, and its TCRdb copy is limited to in-frame clones, with some not included. The sample has roughly 140,000 clones, around a tenth seen once. Their recognized antigens are unknown. Source material: central memory CD4+ T cells from blood. The receptors were sampled from a man under 40 with type 1 diabetes.

Here the CDR3 DNA reads TGTGCCAGCGAACGGACAGGGGGCGCCCCGGGGAATGAGCAGTTCTTC. Its protein is CASERTGGAPGNEQFF. The chain is built from TRBV2 and TRBJ2-1, with 11 nucleotides matching TRBD1. CDR1 and CDR2 (germline): SNHLY, FYNNEI. The CDR3 length is 16 residues. The J segment lost 7 bases and the V segment lost 8 bases, leaving 13 bases of the junction unmatched. Looking up the rest from reference TRBV2 and TRBJ2-1 gives the full variable domain: EPEVTQTPSHQVTQMGQEVILRCVPISNHLYFYWYRQILGQKVEFLVSFYNNEISEKSEIFDDQFSVERPDGSNFTLKIRSTKLEDSAMYFCASERTGGAPGNEQFFGPGTRLTVL.

The chain combines TRBV2 with TRBJ1-5, with TRBD1 matching over 7 bases. The CDR3 is 16 residues long. CDR1 and CDR2 (germline): SNHLY, FYNNEI. The trim removed 3 bases at V and 0 bases at J, leaving 5 bases unmatched. The CDR3 spells CASSDTGEDSNQPQHF. CDR3 sequence (DNA): TGTGCCAGCAGTGATACAGGGGAGGATAGCAATCAGCCCCAGCATTTT.

This sequence joins TRBV15 and TRBJ2-7, with D possibly TRBD2 on 6 matching bases. The CDR3 is made up of 14 amino acids. Trimming pared 8 bases from V and 0 bases from J, leaving 14 bases between. Germline V lookup: CDR1 LNHNV, CDR2 YYDKDF (reference sequence). This chain's CDR3 is CATAVGGSSYEQYF. DNA for the CDR3: TGTGCCACCGCGGTAGGAGGGAGCTCCTACGAGCAGTACTTC.

The chain recombines TRBV9 with TRBJ2-3; 7 bases match TRBD2. This CDR3 comprises 16 residues. CDR1 and CDR2 (germline): SGDLS, YYNGEE. J was trimmed by 2 bases and V by 0 bases; bases with no gene match: 6. CDR3 loop: CASSVGASGNTDTQYF. In DNA form, the CDR3 reads TGTGCCAGCAGCGTAGGCGCTAGCGGAAACACAGATACGCAGTATTTT.

This chain connects TRBV27 to TRBJ1-1; D perhaps matches TRBD1 (6 bases). This CDR3 spans 13 amino acids. Trimming removed 4 bases from V and 8 bases from J, with 14 bases in between. CDR1 is MNHEY and CDR2 is SMNVEV in the germline V gene (reference sequence). CDR3 sequence (DNA): TGTGCCAGCAGTTCTGGGACACCCGAGGAAGCTTTCTTT. Its protein is CASSSGTPEEAFF.

The chain employs TRBV4-2 and TRBJ2-5, with 9 bases lining up with TRBD2. Germline V lookup: CDR1 LGHNA, CDR2 YNFKEQ. V lost 1 base, J lost 7 bases, and 10 bases stayed unmatched. This CDR3 spans 16 amino acids. The CDR3 reads CASSQGGGRGSGTQYF. CDR3 DNA sequence: TGTGCCAGCAGCCAAGGAGGCGGGAGGGGTTCCGGGACCCAGTACTTC.

This clone turned up a few times. This sequence joins TRBV5-1 and TRBJ2-3, with D possibly being TRBD2 (5 bases). Per germline, CDR1 SGHRS and CDR2 YFSETQ. The V end was cut by 6 bases, the J end by 1 base, with 12 bases between. This CDR3 has 14 residues. CDR3 residues: CASTRDSGTDTQYF. The CDR3 coding sequence is TGCGCCAGCACCCGGGATAGCGGCACAGATACGCAGTATTTT.

The sample holds a few counts of this clone. The CDR3 bases are TGTGCCAGCTCCCTTCTACAGGGTGAGGGAGAGACCCAGTACTTC. It yields the protein CASSLLQGEGETQYF. The V call is TRBV18, the J call TRBJ2-5; a weak D match, TRBD1 (6 bases). From germline, CDR1 is KGHSH and CDR2 LQKENI. The CDR3 loop spans 15 amino acids. Trimming left V 6 bases short and J 4 bases short, with 18 bases between. Full variable domain (outside the CDR3, taken from reference TRBV18 and TRBJ2-5): NAGVMQNPRHLVRRRGQEARLRCSPMKGHSHVYWYRQLPEEGLKFMVYLQKENIIDESGMPKERFSAEFPKEGPSILRIQQVVRGDSAAYFCASSLLQGEGETQYFGPGTRLLVL.

This clone was seen more than once but under ten times. The same CDR3 can be traced to other DNA sequences in this sample. The chain carries TRBV6-5 and TRBJ2-1; 11 bases agree with TRBD2. The CDR3 sequence is 15 residues long. The V and J ends lost 2 bases and 8 bases, in that order; junction bases with no gene match: 5. CDR1 and CDR2 from the germline V gene are MNHEY and SVGAGI. CDR3 loop: CASSYGTSGSDEQFF. In DNA form, the CDR3 reads TGTGCCAGCAGTTACGGTACTAGCGGGAGCGATGAGCAGTTCTTC.

J is TRBJ1-3 and V is TRBV7-2; D might be TRBD1 (5 bases). V was cut by 8 bases and J by 2 bases, with 13 bases left in between. Germline V gene sequence: CDR1 SGHTA, CDR2 FQGNSA. The CDR3 sequence is 14 residues long. CDR3 loop: CASRRAGTGNTIYF. The CDR3 nucleotides read TGTGCCAGCCGTAGGGCAGGGACTGGAAACACCATATATTTT.

This clone came up a few times. The chain uses TRBV5-4 and TRBJ1-1; 9 bases map to TRBD1. V gave up 10 bases and J gave up 3 bases; unmatched junction bases: 7. The CDR3 consists of 13 residues. Germline V gene lookup returns CDR1 SGHNT and CDR2 YYREEE (reference sequence). The CDR3: CAGYRGRDTEAFF. The CDR3 coding sequence is TGTGCCGGATACAGGGGGCGGGACACTGAAGCTTTCTTT.

This rearrangement joins TRBV5-4 to TRBJ1-5; 9 nucleotides agree with TRBD1. The germline V gene has CDR1 SGHNT and CDR2 YYREEE (reference sequence). Unmatched junction bases numbered 5, after V lost 4 bases and J lost 3 bases. CDR3 size: 15 residues. In DNA, the CDR3 is TGTGCCAGCAGCCAAAACAGGGGGCTCAATCAGCCCCAGCATTTT. Amino acids: CASSQNRGLNQPQHF.

This chain uses TRBV29-1 with TRBJ2-3; 12 positions agree with TRBD2. V lost 5 bases to trimming and J lost 0 bases; unmatched junction nucleotides: 3. The CDR3 spans 15 residues. CDR1 is SQVTM, CDR2 ANQGSEA, per germline. CDR3 protein: CSVRGTSGSTDTQYF. In DNA, the CDR3 is TGCAGCGTTCGGGGGACTAGCGGGAGCACAGATACGCAGTATTTT.

The chain carries TRBV30 and TRBJ2-7; 7 bases align to TRBD2. The CDR3 has 12 amino acids. The germline V gene encodes CDR1 GTSNPN and CDR2 SVGIG (reference sequence). J gave up 12 bases and V 5 bases, and 13 bases lay outside the gene matches. CDR3 bases: TGTGCCTGGGCGGGCTCAGGGACTACCTGGTACTTC. It translates to CAWAGSGTTWYF.

The chain uses TRBV6-1 and TRBJ1-1; TRBD1 is a possible D gene (5 bases). Trimming cost V 0 bases and J 6 bases, with 11 bases left between them. The V gene's germline CDR1 is MNHNS and CDR2 SASEGT. The CDR3 covers 14 residues. As DNA, the CDR3 is TGTGCCAGCAGTGAAGCCGGGGGATTGGCTGAAGCTTTCTTT. Encoded protein: CASSEAGGLAEAFF.

This chain links TRBV28 with TRBJ2-7, with 9 nucleotides matching TRBD2. Looked up from germline, CDR1 is MDHEN and CDR2 is SYDVKM. Trimming at V came to 4 bases and at J to 6 bases, leaving 10 bases not matched to a gene. The CDR3 sequence is 15 residues long. This CDR3 reads CASSSSGAFIGEQYF. The CDR3 region has the DNA TGTGCCAGCAGTTCTAGCGGGGCTTTTATAGGCGAGCAGTACTTC. The complete variable domain, with remaining parts taken from reference TRBV28 and TRBJ2-7, reads DVKVTQSSRYLVKRTGEKVFLECVQDMDHENMFWYRQDPGLGLRLIYFSYDVKMKEKGDIPEGYSVSREKKERFSLILESASTNQTSMYLCASSSSGAFIGEQYFGPGTRLTVT.

The J gene is TRBJ2-3, the V gene TRBV4-2, with D possibly TRBD1 on 6 matching bases. The CDR3 has 14 amino acids. Trimming removed 8 bases at V and 2 bases at J, with 14 bases between. Germline V CDR1 and CDR2: LGHNA, YNFKEQ. CDR3 nucleotide sequence: TGTGCCAGCGGACTGGGGGCGGCCACAGATACGCAGTATTTT. Translation gives CASGLGAATDTQYF.

This clone was seen a few times. V and J are TRBV18 and TRBJ2-1, with 11 bases lining up with TRBD2. From germline, CDR1 is KGHSH and CDR2 LQKENI. J gave up 10 bases and V 4 bases, and 6 bases lay outside the gene matches. The CDR3 totals 14 residues. The CDR3 DNA reads as TGTGCCAGCTCACACACTAGCGGGAGTTACGAGCAGTTCTTC. Amino acid sequence: CASSHTSGSYEQFF.

The J gene is TRBJ2-3, the V gene TRBV28; 7 bases map to TRBD1. V trimming: 7 bases; J trimming: 3 bases; junction bases outside the gene matches: 7. This CDR3 is 14 amino acids long. Germline CDR1 MDHEN, CDR2 SYDVKM. CDR3: CASKGQLSTDTQYF. CDR3 in DNA: TGTGCCAGCAAGGGACAGTTATCTACAGATACGCAGTATTTT. The variable domain in full, with the rest retrieved from reference TRBV28 and TRBJ2-3, is DVKVTQSSRYLVKRTGEKVFLECVQDMDHENMFWYRQDPGLGLRLIYFSYDVKMKEKGDIPEGYSVSREKKERFSLILESASTNQTSMYLCASKGQLSTDTQYFGPGTRLTVL.

This chain connects TRBV29-1 to TRBJ2-3, with a possible D match to TRBD2 (6 bases). The CDR3 spans 18 residues. V was shortened by 0 bases and J by 0 bases, with 19 bases between the two germline ends. Germline V lookup: CDR1 SQVTM, CDR2 ANQGSEA. CDR3 bases: TGCAGCGTTGAAGATTATAGCGGTGCCGCCTTTAGCACAGATACGCAGTATTTT. Translating gives CSVEDYSGAAFSTDTQYF.

This clone has only a few counts. The chain recombines TRBV29-1 with TRBJ1-1; D remains ambiguous. CDR1 SQVTM and CDR2 ANQGSEA come from the germline V gene. The CDR3 has 10 residues. Between the trimmed V and J ends, which lost 6 bases and 3 bases, there was a span of 5 bases. The CDR3 nucleotides read TGCAGCGTCGGGGACACTGAAGCTTTCTTT. This gives the protein CSVGDTEAFF.

This clone was counted between two and nine times. CDR3 amino acids: CSDHGTRGAGYTF. The DNA for the CDR3 is TGCAGCGATCACGGGACGCGGGGGGCTGGCTACACCTTC. This sequence joins TRBV29-1 and TRBJ1-2; a weak D match, TRBD1 (6 bases). The V end lost 7 bases, the J end lost 7 bases, and 19 bases lay between the germline ends. Germline V gene lookup returns CDR1 SQVTM and CDR2 ANQGSEA. This CDR3 is built from 13 residues.

This clone was counted a few times. The V and J genes are TRBV28 and TRBJ2-7, with D tentatively TRBD2 (5 bases). Germline CDR1 is MDHEN and CDR2 is SYDVKM. The CDR3 loop spans 16 amino acids. V was cut by 3 bases and J by 6 bases, with 21 bases left in between. DNA for the CDR3: TGTGCCAGCAGTTTGGCTCGAGAGGGCCGAACCCCCGAGCAGTACTTC. Translated: CASSLAREGRTPEQYF.

J is TRBJ2-7 and V is TRBV27; D gene unclear. Germline V gene data show CDR1 as MNHEY and CDR2 as SMNVEV (reference sequence). Trimming took 4 bases from V and 4 from J, leaving 14 bases between them. The CDR3 loop spans 14 amino acids. The CDR3 nucleotides are TGTGCCAGCAGTTCTCTAGTAACCGGGTACGAGCAGTACTTC. It encodes CASSSLVTGYEQYF.

This clone has a handful of counts. As DNA, the CDR3 is TGTGCCAGCAGTGAAGGGGGGGGAAACATTCAGTACTTC. Encoded protein: CASSEGGGNIQYF. The V call is TRBV2, the J call TRBJ2-4; 7 bases agree with TRBD2. In germline, CDR1 is SNHLY, CDR2 FYNNEI. With V trimmed by 1 base and J by 6 bases, 0 bases remained unmatched. The CDR3 contains 13 residues.

The chain employs TRBV28 and TRBJ1-4; the match to TRBD1 covers 9 bases. The V gene's germline CDR1 is MDHEN and CDR2 SYDVKM. The CDR3 extends over 15 amino acids. Trimming cost V 6 bases and J 7 bases; bases outside gene matches: 9. CDR3: CASRVTGQGVEKLFF. The CDR3 nucleotides are TGTGCCAGCAGAGTTACGGGACAGGGAGTTGAAAAACTGTTTTTT.

The V gene is TRBV2, the J gene TRBJ2-7; 8 bases align to TRBD2. Germline trimming cut 4 bases from V and 2 bases from J; bases unmatched to any gene: 4. Germline CDR1 and CDR2: SNHLY and FYNNEI. The CDR3 spans 14 residues. The CDR3 loop reads CASSVGREAYEQYF. The CDR3 DNA reads as TGTGCCAGCAGTGTCGGGCGGGAGGCCTACGAGCAGTACTTC. Looking up the rest from reference TRBV2 and TRBJ2-7 gives the full variable domain: EPEVTQTPSHQVTQMGQEVILRCVPISNHLYFYWYRQILGQKVEFLVSFYNNEISEKSEIFDDQFSVERPDGSNFTLKIRSTKLEDSAMYFCASSVGREAYEQYFGPGTRLTVT.

This clone was recorded a few times. This chain uses TRBV18 with TRBJ2-1; D not certain. The CDR3 covers 15 residues. Germline V gene sequence: CDR1 KGHSH, CDR2 LQKENI. V lost 5 bases and J 0 bases, leaving 11 bases between the germline ends. The CDR3 DNA follows: TGTGCCAGCTCAGCGACTCAAGGCTCCTACAATGAGCAGTTCTTC. As protein: CASSATQGSYNEQFF.